The rows below give T cell receptor beta chains drawn from one sample of a study of blood T cell repertoires in COVID-19. The method was immunoSEQ multiplex PCR; TCRdb's version includes in-frame clones alone and lacks a portion of them. The table has approximately 99,000 clones, 88% seen once. Sequences were obtained from peripheral blood. These receptors were taken from a human donor in a cohort sampled during active COVID-19. Both conserved end residues are part of each CDR3. Fields, in order: J gene, clone size, V gene, D gene, CDR3 protein. D genes are given only for firm matches. Expanded clones get a size class; other rows say once, few or many, or leave the size out.

TRBJ2-3	-	TRBV5-1	TRBD2	CASSLYSGGGTDTQYF
TRBJ2-7	-	TRBV18	-	CASSPPSGYEQYF
TRBJ1-5	-	TRBV19	-	CASSMEGNQPQHF
TRBJ2-3	few	TRBV5-1	TRBD2	CASRRTSGGSSSTDTQYF
TRBJ2-3	once	TRBV21-1	-	CASSPPKGLAGGRGTDTQYF
TRBJ2-2	-	TRBV7-6	-	CASSLRTEGTGELFF
TRBJ2-2	-	TRBV4-1	-	CASSQPKDRHNTGELFF
TRBJ1-3	-	TRBV6-5	-	CASSYARGNTIYF
TRBJ2-3	-	TRBV18	TRBD1	CASSPGTGGPTDTQYF
TRBJ2-3	-	TRBV4-2	-	CASSQDRRVDTQYF
TRBJ2-2	-	TRBV7-9	-	CARQGAQSTGELFF
TRBJ1-4	-	TRBV29-1	TRBD1	CSVSGWDRDNEKLFF
TRBJ1-1	-	TRBV19	-	CASSPPGDREAFF
TRBJ2-7	-	TRBV2	TRBD1	CATTGGTGTAKEQYF
TRBJ2-7	-	TRBV28	TRBD1	CASTGTAQRYEQYF
TRBJ2-7	-	TRBV5-1	TRBD1	CASSLATGAYEQYF
TRBJ1-2	-	TRBV28	-	CASSFSGDGYTF
TRBJ2-2	-	TRBV30	-	CAWSADRNTGELFF
TRBJ2-7	-	TRBV15	-	CATSRKQGPSYEQYF
TRBJ2-7	-	TRBV28	TRBD2	CASTPGLAGISYEQYF
TRBJ2-1	-	TRBV28	TRBD2	CASSLGSTSGRAWNEQFF
TRBJ1-1	few	TRBV3-1/TRBV3-2	-	CASSQTGLEAFF
TRBJ2-5	-	TRBV5-5	TRBD1	CASSPQDRGPQETQYF
TRBJ2-5	-	TRBV27	-	CASSWARKAVETQYF